Listed below are T cell receptor beta chains from one sample, sequenced in a study of a mutant IDH1 vaccine in newly diagnosed glioma. Assay: immunoSEQ multiplex PCR; the TCRdb copy retains only in-frame clones and omits some. In the table there are fewer than 20,000 clones, about 80% of which are singletons. The sample here was PBMCs, taken from a glioma patient treated with radiotherapy, temozolomide or both. All receptors derive from a man aged 40-49 years with glioma. Each CDR3 is given with its conserved first and last residue. Each record gives: clone size, D gene, V gene, J gene, CDR3 DNA, CDR3 protein. A D gene is named only where the DNA matches it firmly. For some rows the clone size is stated as once, few or many, or as a class when expanded; others skip it.

>few|TRBD2|TRBV9|TRBJ2-2
TGTGCCAGCGAGGCTAGCGGTACCGGGGAGCTGTTTTTT
CASEASGTGELFF
>-|-|TRBV27|TRBJ2-7
TGTGCCAGCAGTTTCGCGGGGGCAACCTACGAGCAGTACTTC
CASSFAGATYEQYF
>few|-|TRBV11-2|TRBJ1-6
TGTGCCACTCAGCGGGACGGGAGCAATTCACCCCTCCACTTT
CATQRDGSNSPLHF
>-|-|TRBV19|TRBJ1-5
TGTGCCAGTAGTACTACACAGGGAGGTCAGCCCCAGCATTTT
CASSTTQGGQPQHF
>-|-|TRBV7-9|TRBJ1-2
TGTGCCAGCAGGCCCTTCGTGGGGGATGCGGGTGGCTACACCTTC
CASRPFVGDAGGYTF
>-|-|TRBV7-2|TRBJ2-5
TGTGCCAGCAGCTTACTCGGGTCCCAGTACTTC
CASSLLGSQYF
>-|TRBD1|TRBV10-3|TRBJ1-3
TGTGCCATCAGTGACCCGACAGGGGTATGGGGAAACACCATATATTTT
CAISDPTGVWGNTIYF
>-|TRBD2|TRBV6-6|TRBJ2-5
TGTGCCAGCAGTTACATTAGCGGGAAAGAGACCCAGTACTTC
CASSYISGKETQYF
>-|-|TRBV11-3|TRBJ2-3
TGTGCCAGCAGGGGATGGGGGGCAGATACGCAGTATTTT
CASRGWGADTQYF
>-|TRBD1|TRBV11-3|TRBJ1-4
TGTGCCAGCAGCCCAGGGACAGTTTCAACTAATGAAAAACTGTTTTTT
CASSPGTVSTNEKLFF
>-|TRBD1|TRBV5-4|TRBJ2-2
TGTGCCAGCAGCCGCATCCCCGGGACAGGGGGCACCACCGGGGAGCTGTTTTTT
CASSRIPGTGGTTGELFF
>-|-|TRBV20-1|TRBJ2-5
TGCAGTGCTAGAGAGGATGAGACCCAGTACTTC
CSAREDETQYF
>-|TRBD1|TRBV5-1|TRBJ2-4
TGCGCCAGCAGCTTGGCCGGTACAGGGGTTGAGGGAAACATTCAGTACTTC
CASSLAGTGVEGNIQYF
>-|TRBD2|TRBV7-9|TRBJ2-5
TGTGCCAGCAGCCCGGGACTAGCGGGAGGGCACCAAGAGACCCAGTACTTC
CASSPGLAGGHQETQYF
>-|-|TRBV4-3|TRBJ2-1
TGCGCCAGCAGCCAAGGTTTGGGCGGTACCGTCAATGAGCAGTTCTTC
CASSQGLGGTVNEQFF
>-|-|TRBV15|TRBJ1-6
TGTGCCACCAGCGGAAGGACAGTGGGAAATTCACCCCTCCACTTT
CATSGRTVGNSPLHF
>few|-|TRBV5-1|TRBJ1-2
TGCGCCAGCAGCAGAGGCGGGGCAGAAGATGGCTACACCTTC
CASSRGGAEDGYTF
>-|TRBD1|TRBV5-1|TRBJ2-1
TGCGCCAGCACCCCGAGTATCGGGACAGGGGCCCTCGGGGAGCAGTTCTTC
CASTPSIGTGALGEQFF
>-|-|TRBV7-9|TRBJ1-3
TGTGCCAGCAGCTCCCCGCGGGGGGGCGCGGGCGGAAACACCATATATTTT
CASSSPRGGAGGNTIYF
>-|-|TRBV19|TRBJ1-3
TGTGCCAGTCAGGACCGAGGGAGCTCTGGAAACACCATATATTTT
CASQDRGSSGNTIYF
>-|-|TRBV6-1|TRBJ1-1
TGTGCCAGCAAGGGCGGGGCGGTGAACACTGAAGCTTTCTTT
CASKGGAVNTEAFF
>-|TRBD1|TRBV5-6|TRBJ1-5
TGTGCCAGCAGCTCCGGGACAGGGAATCCAGATAGCAATCAGCCCCAGCATTTT
CASSSGTGNPDSNQPQHF
>-|-|TRBV6-1|TRBJ1-2
TGTGCCAGCAATAACTATGGCTACACCTTC
CASNNYGYTF
>few|TRBD1|TRBV19|TRBJ1-4
TGTGCCAGTAGACAGACAGGGGATGGTGAAAAACTGTTTTTT
CASRQTGDGEKLFF
>-|-|TRBV5-6|TRBJ2-3
TGTGCCAGCAGCTTATTTGGAACAGATACGCAGTATTTT
CASSLFGTDTQYF
>-|-|TRBV4-1|TRBJ2-7
TGCGCCAGCAGCCATGGGACGGGCTCCTACGAGCAGTACTTC
CASSHGTGSYEQYF
>-|TRBD1|TRBV30|TRBJ1-2
TGTGCCTTCCAAAAGCTATCCCCGGGACAGGGAAGCGTGGGCTATGGCTATACCTTC
CAFQKLSPGQGSVGYGYTF
>once|-|TRBV7-6|TRBJ2-7
TGTGCCAGCAGCTTAGGTGCAGGCTTAACCTACGAGCAGTACTTC
CASSLGAGLTYEQYF
>once|-|TRBV20-1|TRBJ2-1
TGCAGTGCCACCCGGCGCAATGAGCAGTTCTTC
CSATRRNEQFF
>-|-|TRBV19|TRBJ2-5
TGTGCCAGTAGTATTGCGGGGACAGCCAAAGAGACCCAGTACTTC
CASSIAGTAKETQYF
>-|TRBD2|TRBV4-1|TRBJ2-3
TGCGCCAGCAGACTAGCGGGAGGTTCAGATACGCAGTATTTT
CASRLAGGSDTQYF
>once|-|TRBV18|TRBJ1-4
TGTGCCAGCTCCCTAGGGGGAACTAATGAAAAACTGTTTTTT
CASSLGGTNEKLFF
>-|-|TRBV5-5|TRBJ2-5
TGTGCCAGCAGCTTGGGCGGGGCAGGGGGACGAGAGACCCAGTACTTC
CASSLGGAGGRETQYF
>-|TRBD1|TRBV15|TRBJ1-2
TGTGCCACCAGCTCCCAGGGGGGCGATGGCTACACCTTC
CATSSQGGDGYTF
>-|TRBD1|TRBV2|TRBJ2-3
TGTGCCAGCAGTGAACGGGACAGGGTGCAGTATTTT
CASSERDRVQYF
>once|-|TRBV2|TRBJ1-6
TGTGCCAGCAGCCGCCGGGGTCCAATCGGAGCTTCACCCCTCCACTTT
CASSRRGPIGASPLHF
>-|-|TRBV29-1|TRBJ1-5
TGCAGCGTCGCCGAGACAGGCGACCGTCGCCAGCATTTT
CSVAETGDRRQHF
>-|TRBD2|TRBV5-1|TRBJ2-5
TGCGCCAGCAGCCCCGGGACTAGTAACCGGGCCCAGTACTTC
CASSPGTSNRAQYF